A single sample gave rise to the 2 T cell receptor beta chains below, sequenced in a study of identical twins (dated by TCRdb to 2016 to 2018). Library preparation employed 5' RACE. Instrument on record: Illumina HiSeq 2000. Using fastp at Q25 and MiXCR, TCRdb reprocessed the public reads and kept productive beta chains. Identical CDR3 proteins give one entry, which carries the most common genes and DNA. This sample lists about 720,000 distinct CDR3 sequences; 15% to 20% were detected once. The ten largest clones capture over 10% of the sample. The same sample was also studied in work on T cells expressing NK-cell markers.

The sequenced sample consisted of PBMCs. The receptors originated from a woman in her late teens or twenties in good health.

As to this clonotype: A read error is possible here, since a much larger clone lies one base away. The chain carries TRBV7-9 and TRBJ2-1; the D gene is possibly TRBD2 (6 bases). This CDR3 has 13 residues. Germline lookup yields CDR1 SEHNR and CDR2 FQNEAQ (reference sequence). Trimming left V 8 bases short and J 6 bases short, with 14 bases between. The CDR3: CASRGDSRNEQFF. As DNA, the CDR3 is TGTGCCAGCCGCGGGGACTCTCGCAATGAGCAGTTCTTC. The full variable domain, in which reference TRBV7-9 and TRBJ2-1 provide the parts outside the CDR3, is DTGVSQNPRHKITKRGQNVTFRCDPISEHNRLYWYRQTLGQGPEFLTYFQNEAQLEKSRLLSDRFSAERPKGSFSTLEIQRTEQGDSAMYLCASRGDSRNEQFFGPGTRLTVL.

This clonotype was detected only a few times. The J gene is TRBJ2-1, the V gene TRBV12-3 or TRBV12-4; the D gene is possibly TRBD1 (5 bases). V was trimmed by 2 bases and J by 5 bases, leaving 19 bases between them. This CDR3 region has 17 residues. CDR3 residues: CASSLLGRGARDNEQFF. CDR3 in DNA: TGTGCCAGCAGTTTATTAGGGCGTGGGGCAAGGGACAATGAGCAGTTCTTC.